This T cell receptor beta chain stems from a study of T cell responses to AZD1222 COVID-19 vaccine. Sequencing used immunoSEQ multiplex PCR; TCRdb keeps in-frame clones, though not all of them. In the table there are about 110,000 clones, over 85% of which are singletons. This material consisted of peripheral blood, taken on day 0 of MenACWY control vaccination. This TCR was recovered from an adult in good health.

The DNA for the CDR3 is TGTGCCAGCAGCTTATCCCCTGGGCAGTTTAACTATGGCTACACCTTC. Translation: CASSLSPGQFNYGYTF. This sequence joins TRBV13 and TRBJ1-2; D is undetermined. Trimming left V 2 bases short and J 1 base short, with 14 bases between. Germline assignment: CDR1 PRHDT and CDR2 FYEKMQ (reference sequence). The length of the CDR3 is 16 residues.